Below are 21 T cell receptor beta chains sequenced from a single sample in a study of T cell responses to AZD1222 COVID-19 vaccine. The method was immunoSEQ multiplex PCR; TCRdb's version includes in-frame clones alone and lacks a portion of them. Of some 150,000 clones in the sample, about 89% were seen once. Here the sequenced sample was peripheral blood, taken on day 0 of AZD1222 vaccination. These TCRs come from an adult in good health.

In its sample, this clone was seen a few times. The rearrangement uses TRBV5-5 and TRBJ2-1, with 14 positions matching TRBD2. V lost 3 bases, J lost 9 bases, and 5 bases stayed unmatched. From germline, CDR1 is SGHKS and CDR2 YYEKEE (reference sequence). The CDR3 runs to 15 residues. The CDR3 sequence: CASSYGTSGSLEQFF. CDR3 in DNA: TGTGCCAGCAGCTACGGGACTAGCGGGAGTCTTGAGCAGTTCTTC.

This clone was seen only once. The CDR3 nucleotides read TGTGCCAGCAGCTTAGCTTTTGGGAACACTGAAGCTTTCTTT. Translating it yields CASSLAFGNTEAFF. This chain links TRBV7-2 with TRBJ1-1, with D uncertain. The germline V and J ends were trimmed by 0 bases and 1 base, with 6 bases remaining between them. CDR1 and CDR2 (germline): SGHTA, FQGNSA. There are 14 residues in the CDR3.

This rearrangement joins TRBV10-3 to TRBJ1-5; D gene uncertain. This CDR3 region has 13 residues. Looked up from germline, CDR1 is ENHRY and CDR2 is SYGVKD. V was clipped by 10 bases and J by 3 bases, with 13 bases between them. This CDR3 reads CATVMADNQPQHF. In DNA, the CDR3 is TGTGCCACCGTGATGGCCGACAATCAGCCCCAGCATTTT.

This chain links TRBV19 with TRBJ1-2; TRBD1 matches at 10 bases. From germline, CDR1 is LNHDA and CDR2 SQIVND (reference sequence). Losses at the gene ends were 5 bases for V and 8 bases for J; bases not matched to a gene: 14. The CDR3 is 16 residues long. In DNA form, the CDR3 reads TGTGCCAGTAGTCACCCCGGGACAGGGGCCTCAGGCGGCTACACCTTC. It specifies CASSHPGTGASGGYTF.

This chain uses TRBV7-2 with TRBJ2-3, with a tentative D call TRBD1 (5 bases). Germline CDR1 SGHTA, CDR2 FQGNSA. This CDR3 region has 16 residues. Trimming removed 1 base from V and 1 base from J, with 12 bases in between. The CDR3: CASSLEGPVGTDTQYF. CDR3 bases: TGTGCCAGCAGCTTAGAGGGGCCAGTTGGCACAGATACGCAGTATTTT.

The chain recombines TRBV9 with TRBJ2-1; TRBD2 aligns across 8 bases. With V trimmed by 0 bases and J by 7 bases, 9 bases remained unmatched. Looked up from germline, CDR1 is SGDLS and CDR2 is YYNGEE. CDR3 length equals 16 residues. The CDR3 DNA follows: TGTGCCAGCAGCGTAGATTCAGCGGGAGTAAGGAATGAGCAGTTCTTC. Protein: CASSVDSAGVRNEQFF.

The rearrangement links TRBV10-3 to TRBJ2-7; 9 bases align to TRBD2. J gave up 4 bases and V 3 bases, and 7 bases lay outside the gene matches. CDR1 and CDR2 (germline): ENHRY, SYGVKD. The CDR3 covers 15 residues. The CDR3 spells CAISDMGGRAYEQYF. Written as DNA, the CDR3 is TGTGCCATCAGTGATATGGGCGGGAGGGCGTACGAGCAGTACTTC.

This sequence joins TRBV19 and TRBJ1-2, with D possibly TRBD1 on 5 matching bases. Germline V lookup: CDR1 LNHDA, CDR2 SQIVND (reference sequence). V was shortened by 2 bases and J by 8 bases, with 12 bases between the two germline ends. The CDR3 contains 13 residues. DNA for the CDR3: TGTGCCAGTAGTATATTACGGGGACGAGGCTACACCTTC. As protein: CASSILRGRGYTF.

The chain couples TRBV18 to TRBJ1-3; 9 bases are a match to TRBD1. The V and J ends lost 3 bases and 2 bases, in that order; junction bases with no gene match: 5. The germline V gene encodes CDR1 KGHSH and CDR2 LQKENI. The CDR3 contains 16 residues. The CDR3 loop reads CASSPIRQGAGNTIYF. The CDR3 nucleotides are TGTGCCAGCTCACCGATTAGACAGGGGGCTGGAAACACCATATATTTT.

Only one count was recorded for this clone. One end of the junction is discordant with germline, which a read error may explain. The chain is built from TRBV11-2 and TRBJ2-5; tentatively, D is TRBD2 (5 bases). The CDR3 is made up of 13 amino acids. Germline V gives CDR1 SGHAT, CDR2 FQNNGV. The CDR3 is CASSLGMGESQYF. The CDR3 DNA reads TGTGCCAGCAGCTTAGGGATGGGAGAGAGCCAGTACTTC.

The gene calls are TRBV7-2 and TRBJ1-1; the match to TRBD1 covers 8 bases. There are 17 residues in the CDR3. With V trimmed by 4 bases and J by 1 base, 11 bases remained unmatched. The germline V gene has CDR1 SGHTA and CDR2 FQGNSA. The CDR3 DNA is TGTGCCAGCAGCTCAATAGGGACAGGTTTGGCGAACACTGAAGCTTTCTTT. It translates to CASSSIGTGLANTEAFF.

The rearrangement uses TRBV11-1 and TRBJ2-2, with TRBD2 matching over 11 bases. V lost 2 bases to trimming and J lost 6 bases; unmatched junction nucleotides: 2. Per germline, CDR1 SGHAT and CDR2 FQDESV (reference sequence). This CDR3 has 15 amino acids. The chain's CDR3 is CASSLIAGGSGELFF. The CDR3 DNA reads as TGTGCCAGCAGCTTAATAGCGGGAGGGTCCGGGGAGCTGTTTTTT.

This chain joins TRBV19 and TRBJ2-7; D is perhaps TRBD1 (6 bases). The V gene lost 4 bases and the J gene lost 0 bases, with 7 bases spanning the gap. Germline lookup yields CDR1 LNHDA and CDR2 SQIVND (reference sequence). The CDR3 consists of 13 residues. CDR3 amino acids: CASSTGHSYEQYV. DNA for the CDR3: TGTGCCAGTAGTACGGGACACTCCTACGAGCAGTACGTC.

This clone has only one observation. This chain connects TRBV3-1 (or the pseudogene TRBV3-2) to TRBJ2-3; D is undetermined. This CDR3 has 13 residues. V was pared by 1 base and J by 10 bases, with 12 bases between. From germline, CDR1 is LGHDT and CDR2 YNNKEL (reference sequence). CDR3: CASSQGSGVSQYF. CDR3 coding DNA: TGTGCCAGCAGCCAAGGTTCCGGAGTTTCGCAGTATTTT.

The chain carries TRBV18 and TRBJ1-3; TRBD1 matches 10 bases. The junction had 6 bases not matched to a gene; V was cut back by 3 bases and J by 4 bases. In germline, CDR1 is KGHSH, CDR2 LQKENI. This CDR3 region has 16 residues. The CDR3 protein is CASSPGTGASGNTIYF. Written as DNA, the CDR3 is TGTGCCAGCTCACCCGGGACAGGGGCTTCGGGAAACACCATATATTTT.

The J gene is TRBJ1-1, the V gene TRBV5-1; a weak D match, TRBD1 (5 bases). The CDR3 length is 15 residues. The V and J ends lost 1 base and 5 bases respectively, with 15 bases between them. The germline V gene has CDR1 SGHRS and CDR2 YFSETQ. This CDR3 is CASSLNGRGQTEAFF. The DNA for the CDR3 is TGCGCCAGCAGCTTGAATGGGAGGGGTCAGACTGAAGCTTTCTTT.

The chain joins TRBV27 to TRBJ1-2, with D possibly TRBD1 on 5 matching bases. The V and J ends lost 5 bases and 2 bases respectively, with 9 bases between them. CDR3 length equals 13 residues. The germline CDR1 and CDR2 sequences are MNHEY and SMNVEV (reference sequence). The CDR3 here is CASSQRGNYGYTF. CDR3 in DNA: TGTGCCAGCAGTCAAAGGGGCAACTATGGCTACACCTTC.

The genes are TRBV27 and TRBJ1-1, with D unresolved. Germline V lookup: CDR1 MNHEY, CDR2 SMNVEV (reference sequence). The CDR3 extends over 14 amino acids. Trimming pared 0 bases from V and 1 base from J, leaving 6 bases between. The CDR3 nucleotides read TGTGCCAGCAGTTTATCGATCACGAACACTGAAGCTTTCTTT. As protein: CASSLSITNTEAFF.

This clone was detected only once. V and J are TRBV30 and TRBJ1-3; D perhaps matches TRBD1 (6 bases). V gave up 4 bases and J gave up 3 bases, with 13 bases separating them. The CDR3 is 14 amino acids. Germline values: CDR1 GTSNPN, CDR2 SVGIG (reference sequence). CDR3 DNA: TGTGCCTGGAAGGGCAAAGGGGGTGGAAACACCATATATTTT. This encodes CAWKGKGGGNTIYF.

The sample holds one count of this clone. The chain has TRBV5-6 and TRBJ2-3, with 10 bases matching TRBD1. J gave up 3 bases and V 5 bases, and 9 bases lay outside the gene matches. The CDR3 covers 16 residues. Germline V gene sequence: CDR1 SGHDT, CDR2 YYEEEE. The CDR3 here is CASSPGTGARTDTQYF. The CDR3 bases are TGTGCCAGCAGTCCCGGGACAGGGGCGAGGACAGATACGCAGTATTTT.

This rearrangement joins TRBV4-1 to TRBJ1-3, with D tentatively TRBD1 (6 bases). V was clipped by 0 bases and J by 0 bases, with 18 bases between them. CDR3 size: 19 residues. CDR1 is MGHRA, CDR2 YSYEKL, per germline. CDR3 nucleotides: TGCGCCAGCAGCCAAGATCGGTCGACAGGAGCGTACTCTGGAAACACCATATATTTT. Translated: CASSQDRSTGAYSGNTIYF.